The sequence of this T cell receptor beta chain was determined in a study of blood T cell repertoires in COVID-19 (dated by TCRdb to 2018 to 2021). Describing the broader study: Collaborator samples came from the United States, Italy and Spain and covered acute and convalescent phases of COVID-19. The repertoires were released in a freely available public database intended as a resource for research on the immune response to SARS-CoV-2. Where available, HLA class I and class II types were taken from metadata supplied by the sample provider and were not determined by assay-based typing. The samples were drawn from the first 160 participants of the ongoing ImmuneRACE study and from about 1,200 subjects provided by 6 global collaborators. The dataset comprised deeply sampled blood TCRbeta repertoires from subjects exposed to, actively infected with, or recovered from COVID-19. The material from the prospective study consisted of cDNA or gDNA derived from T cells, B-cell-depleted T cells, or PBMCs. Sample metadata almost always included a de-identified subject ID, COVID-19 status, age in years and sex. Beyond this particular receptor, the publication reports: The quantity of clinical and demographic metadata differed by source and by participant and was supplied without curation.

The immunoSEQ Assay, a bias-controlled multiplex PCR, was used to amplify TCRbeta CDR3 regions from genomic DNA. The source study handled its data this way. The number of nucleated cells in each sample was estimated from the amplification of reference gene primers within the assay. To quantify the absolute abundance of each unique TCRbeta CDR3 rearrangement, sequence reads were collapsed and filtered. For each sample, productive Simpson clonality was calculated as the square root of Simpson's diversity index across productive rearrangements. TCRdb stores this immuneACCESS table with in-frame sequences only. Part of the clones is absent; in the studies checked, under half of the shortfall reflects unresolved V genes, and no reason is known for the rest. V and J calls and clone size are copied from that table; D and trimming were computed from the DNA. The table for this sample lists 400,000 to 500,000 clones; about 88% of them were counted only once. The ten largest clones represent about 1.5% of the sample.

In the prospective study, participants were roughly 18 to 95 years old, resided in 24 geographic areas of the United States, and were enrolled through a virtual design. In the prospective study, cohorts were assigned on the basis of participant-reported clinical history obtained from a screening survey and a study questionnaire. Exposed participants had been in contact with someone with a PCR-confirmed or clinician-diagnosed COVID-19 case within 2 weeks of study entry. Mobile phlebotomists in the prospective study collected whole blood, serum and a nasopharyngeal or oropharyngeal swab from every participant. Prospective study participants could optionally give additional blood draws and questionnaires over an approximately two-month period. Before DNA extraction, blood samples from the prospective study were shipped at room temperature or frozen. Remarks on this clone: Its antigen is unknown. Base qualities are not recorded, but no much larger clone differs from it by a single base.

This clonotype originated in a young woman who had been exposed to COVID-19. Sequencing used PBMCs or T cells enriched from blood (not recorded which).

The nucleotide sequence reads as follows: TGTGCCAGCAGCTTTCCTTTGACAGGTCTTCACTACGAGCAGTACTTC. It codes for CASSFPLTGLHYEQYF. The V and J segments used are TRBV7-9 and TRBJ2-7, with TRBD1 as a weak D call on 6 bases. The CDR1 and CDR2 encoded by the germline V gene (reference sequence) are SEHNR and FQNEAQ. The CDR3 goes from the cysteine to the phenylalanine over 16 residues. Only CDR3 DNA is held: 48 bases, read in frame from base 1. V is reduced by 3 bases and J by 3 bases, leaving a spacing of 18 bases between them.